The entry below describes one T cell receptor beta chain. These data originate in a study of blood T cell repertoires in COVID-19. Turning to the study itself: The analysed material was cDNA or gDNA that came from T cells, B-cell-depleted T cells, or PBMCs.

Germline V CDR1 and CDR2: SGHTA, FQGTGA. The CDR3 has 14 residues. V was cut by 2 bases and J by 1 base, with 8 bases left in between. Assay: immunoSEQ multiplex PCR; the TCRdb copy retains only in-frame clones and omits some. The sample has roughly 410,000 clones, over 75% seen once; the top ten hold roughly 1.6%. Material: peripheral blood. The chain recombines TRBV7-3 with TRBJ1-1; the D is unclear. This sequence originates from a woman aged 40 to 49 with COVID-19, enrolled during active disease. CDR3 DNA sequence: TGTGCCAGCAGCTTAGACTCCTCGAACACTGAAGCTTTCTTT. Protein sequence: CASSLDSSNTEAFF.